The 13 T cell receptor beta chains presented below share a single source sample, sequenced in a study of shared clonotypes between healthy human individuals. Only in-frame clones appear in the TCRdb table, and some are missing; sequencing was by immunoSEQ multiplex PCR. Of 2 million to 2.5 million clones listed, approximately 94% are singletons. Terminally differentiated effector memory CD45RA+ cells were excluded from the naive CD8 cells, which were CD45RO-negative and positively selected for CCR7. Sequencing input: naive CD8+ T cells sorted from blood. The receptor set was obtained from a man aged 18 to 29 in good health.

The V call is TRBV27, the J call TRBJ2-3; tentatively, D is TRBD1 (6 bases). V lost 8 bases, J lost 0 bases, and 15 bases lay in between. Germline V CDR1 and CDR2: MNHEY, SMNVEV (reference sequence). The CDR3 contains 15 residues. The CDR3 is CASCLRTASTDTQYF. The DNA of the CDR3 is TGTGCCAGCTGCCTAAGGACAGCTAGCACAGATACGCAGTATTTT.

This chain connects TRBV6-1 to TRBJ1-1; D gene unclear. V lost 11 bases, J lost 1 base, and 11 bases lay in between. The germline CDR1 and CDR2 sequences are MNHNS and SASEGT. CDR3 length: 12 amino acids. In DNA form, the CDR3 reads TGTGCCGCCCAAGCGCAGAACACTGAAGCTTTCTTT. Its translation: CAAQAQNTEAFF.

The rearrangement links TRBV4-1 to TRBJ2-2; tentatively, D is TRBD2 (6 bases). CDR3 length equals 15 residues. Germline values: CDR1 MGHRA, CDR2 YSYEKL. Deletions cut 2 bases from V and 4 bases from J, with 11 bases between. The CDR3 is CASSQTAGSTGELFF. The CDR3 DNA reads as TGCGCCAGCAGCCAAACGGCGGGGAGCACCGGGGAGCTGTTTTTT.

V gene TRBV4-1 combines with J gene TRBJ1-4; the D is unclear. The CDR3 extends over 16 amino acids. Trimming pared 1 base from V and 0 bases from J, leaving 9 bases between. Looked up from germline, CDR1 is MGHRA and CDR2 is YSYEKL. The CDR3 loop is CASSQVYPATNEKLFF. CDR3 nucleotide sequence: TGCGCCAGCAGCCAAGTCTACCCAGCAACTAATGAAAAACTGTTTTTT.

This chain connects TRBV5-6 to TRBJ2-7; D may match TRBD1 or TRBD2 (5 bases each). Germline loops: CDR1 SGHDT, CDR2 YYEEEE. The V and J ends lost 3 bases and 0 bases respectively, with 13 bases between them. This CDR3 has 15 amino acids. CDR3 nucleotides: TGTGCCAGCAGCTCCCGGGACGGAATCTCCTACGAGCAGTACTTC. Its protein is CASSSRDGISYEQYF.

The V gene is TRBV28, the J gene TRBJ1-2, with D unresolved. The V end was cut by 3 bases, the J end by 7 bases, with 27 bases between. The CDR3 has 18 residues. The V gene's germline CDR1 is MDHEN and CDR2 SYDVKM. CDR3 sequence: CASSLGAQEYDVQSGYTF. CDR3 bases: TGTGCCAGCAGTTTGGGTGCCCAGGAGTACGACGTACAGTCTGGCTACACCTTC.

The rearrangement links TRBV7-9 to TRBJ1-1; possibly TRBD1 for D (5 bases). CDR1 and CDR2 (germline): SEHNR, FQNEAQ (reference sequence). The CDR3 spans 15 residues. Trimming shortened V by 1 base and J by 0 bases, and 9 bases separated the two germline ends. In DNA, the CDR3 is TGTGCCAGCAGCTTAGTGGTGACAGTGAACACTGAAGCTTTCTTT. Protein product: CASSLVVTVNTEAFF.

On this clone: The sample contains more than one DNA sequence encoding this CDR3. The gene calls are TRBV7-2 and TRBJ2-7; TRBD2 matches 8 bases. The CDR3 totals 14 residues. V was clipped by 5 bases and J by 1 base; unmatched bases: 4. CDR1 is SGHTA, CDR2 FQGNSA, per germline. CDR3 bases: TGTGCCAGCAGCCCGGGACTAGGATCCTACGAGCAGTACTTC. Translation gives CASSPGLGSYEQYF.

This CDR3 reads CASSLGPTGKAYEQYF. CDR3 DNA: TGCGCCAGCAGCTTAGGGCCGACAGGAAAAGCCTACGAGCAGTACTTC. V gene TRBV5-1 combines with J gene TRBJ2-7, with D possibly being TRBD1 (6 bases). CDR1 SGHRS and CDR2 YFSETQ come from the germline V gene. The V end was cut by 2 bases, the J end by 2 bases, with 17 bases between. The CDR3 contains 16 residues.

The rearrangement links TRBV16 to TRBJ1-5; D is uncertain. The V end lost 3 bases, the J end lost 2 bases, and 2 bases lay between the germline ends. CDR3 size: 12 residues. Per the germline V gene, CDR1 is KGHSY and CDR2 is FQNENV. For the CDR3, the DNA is TGTGCCAGCAGCCACGGCAATCAGCCCCAGCATTTT. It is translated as CASSHGNQPQHF.

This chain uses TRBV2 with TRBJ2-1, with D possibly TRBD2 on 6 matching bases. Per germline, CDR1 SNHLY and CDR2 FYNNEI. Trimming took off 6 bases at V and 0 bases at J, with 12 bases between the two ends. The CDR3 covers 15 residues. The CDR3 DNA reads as TGTGCCAGCAGCCTAGGGCGGGACTCCTACAATGAGCAGTTCTTC. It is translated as CASSLGRDSYNEQFF.

The CDR3 sequence: CASTLGLGQSGNTIYF. Here the CDR3 DNA reads TGTGCCAGCACCCTCGGCTTGGGGCAGTCTGGAAACACCATATATTTT. The chain couples TRBV11-2 to TRBJ1-3; tentative D call: TRBD1 (5 bases). This CDR3 has 16 amino acids. V lost 7 bases, J lost 1 base, and 17 bases lay in between. Germline CDR1 is SGHAT and CDR2 is FQNNGV.

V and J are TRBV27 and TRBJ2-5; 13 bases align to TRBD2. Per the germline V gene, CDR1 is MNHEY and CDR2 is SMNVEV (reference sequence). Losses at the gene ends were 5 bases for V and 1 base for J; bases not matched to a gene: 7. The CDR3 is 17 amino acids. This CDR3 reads CASSGRLAGGPQETQYF. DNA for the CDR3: TGTGCCAGCAGTGGAAGACTAGCGGGGGGCCCCCAAGAGACCCAGTACTTC.